These T cell receptor beta chains were read from a single sample in a study of radiotherapy plus CTLA-4 blockade in lung cancer. Here immunoSEQ multiplex PCR was the method, and the copy in TCRdb shows in-frame clones only, minus some. The table shows some 15,000 clones, with 72% occurring only once. This specimen consisted of peripheral blood, obtained from a patient treated with radiotherapy plus ipilimumab. The receptors shown here come from a human donor with non-small cell lung cancer whose response to radiotherapy plus ipilimumab could not be evaluated. CDR3s include the opening cysteine and the closing phenylalanine or tryptophan. D genes are given only for firm matches. Only some rows state a clone size, as once, few, many or a class for expanded clones.

D gene: TRBD1
V gene: TRBV2
clone size: NA
J gene: TRBJ1-5
CDR3 DNA: TGTGCCAGCACCCCGGACAGGGTAGATCAGCCCCAGCATTTT
CDR3 protein: CASTPDRVDQPQHF

D gene: NA
V gene: TRBV7-9
clone size: NA
J gene: TRBJ2-3
CDR3 DNA: TGTGCCAGCAGCTTAGCAGCAGGGGGGCTCACAGATACGCAGTATTTT
CDR3 protein: CASSLAAGGLTDTQYF

D gene: NA
V gene: TRBV29-1
clone size: NA
J gene: TRBJ2-2
CDR3 DNA: TGCAGCGCCGTGGAGGGGGCCTACACCGGGGAGCTGTTTTTT
CDR3 protein: CSAVEGAYTGELFF

D gene: TRBD2
V gene: TRBV7-2
clone size: NA
J gene: TRBJ2-1
CDR3 DNA: TGTGCCAGCAGCTTAGTCCTCGTTAGCGGGGGTTCTCCGGGCAATGAGCAGTTCTTC
CDR3 protein: CASSLVLVSGGSPGNEQFF

D gene: NA
V gene: TRBV19
clone size: NA
J gene: TRBJ1-5
CDR3 DNA: TGTGCCAGTAAACAGGGATCTAGCAATCAGCCCCAGCATTTT
CDR3 protein: CASKQGSSNQPQHF

D gene: TRBD1
V gene: TRBV7-2
clone size: NA
J gene: TRBJ2-1
CDR3 DNA: TGTGCCAGCAGCTTCCGACAGGGCCGGGGCCCCAATGAGCAGTTCTTC
CDR3 protein: CASSFRQGRGPNEQFF

D gene: NA
V gene: TRBV30
clone size: once
J gene: TRBJ1-2
CDR3 DNA: TGTGCCTGGAGTGTATCGGCCACCACAGGGAAATTCACCTTC
CDR3 protein: CAWSVSATTGKFTF

D gene: TRBD2
V gene: TRBV10-3
clone size: NA
J gene: TRBJ2-2
CDR3 DNA: TGTGCCATCAGCCCGGGACTAGCTACTGGGGAGCTGTTTTTT
CDR3 protein: CAISPGLATGELFF

D gene: NA
V gene: TRBV19
clone size: once
J gene: TRBJ1-6
CDR3 DNA: TGTGCCAGTAGCGAACAGGGATCCTATAATTCACCCCTCCACTTT
CDR3 protein: CASSEQGSYNSPLHF

D gene: NA
V gene: TRBV19
clone size: NA
J gene: TRBJ1-2
CDR3 DNA: TGTGCCAGTTATATGTCGGGCAGGGGAGTACGCGGCTACACCTTC
CDR3 protein: CASYMSGRGVRGYTF

D gene: NA
V gene: TRBV29-1
clone size: NA
J gene: TRBJ1-2
CDR3 DNA: TGCAGCGTTGGTGGAGGGGAGGGGTATGGCTACACCTTC
CDR3 protein: CSVGGGEGYGYTF

D gene: NA
V gene: TRBV18
clone size: NA
J gene: TRBJ2-2
CDR3 DNA: TGTGCCAGCTCCCCGCGGTCATCAGGGATCAACACCGGGGAGCTGTTTTTT
CDR3 protein: CASSPRSSGINTGELFF

D gene: NA
V gene: TRBV19
clone size: few
J gene: TRBJ1-2
CDR3 DNA: TGTGCCAGTAGTATCTCGGACACCTCTAACTATGGCTACACCTTC
CDR3 protein: CASSISDTSNYGYTF

D gene: TRBD2
V gene: TRBV5-4
clone size: NA
J gene: TRBJ2-1
CDR3 DNA: TGTGCCAGCAGCCACCCCCCAGCGGGGCCCTACAATGAGCAGTTCTTC
CDR3 protein: CASSHPPAGPYNEQFF

D gene: NA
V gene: TRBV28
clone size: NA
J gene: TRBJ1-5
CDR3 DNA: TGTGCCAGCAGGCAGGGAAACAATCAGCCCCAGCATTTT
CDR3 protein: CASRQGNNQPQHF

D gene: NA
V gene: TRBV5-1
clone size: NA
J gene: TRBJ2-1
CDR3 DNA: TGCGCCAGCAGCTCCGGGGGACCGGATGAGCAGTTCTTC
CDR3 protein: CASSSGGPDEQFF

D gene: NA
V gene: TRBV19
clone size: NA
J gene: TRBJ2-7
CDR3 DNA: TGTGCCAGTAGTACAGGCCTGTGGTCCTACGAGCAGTACTTC
CDR3 protein: CASSTGLWSYEQYF

D gene: TRBD1
V gene: TRBV19
clone size: NA
J gene: TRBJ1-6
CDR3 DNA: TGTGCCAGTAGTTACCGGACAGGGGAACCACCCCTCCACTTT
CDR3 protein: CASSYRTGEPPLHF

D gene: NA
V gene: TRBV5-1
clone size: NA
J gene: TRBJ1-6
CDR3 DNA: TGCGCCAGCAGCTTGGATGACAGCCGGAATAATTCACCCCTCCACTTT
CDR3 protein: CASSLDDSRNNSPLHF

D gene: TRBD2
V gene: TRBV5-1
clone size: NA
J gene: TRBJ2-3
CDR3 DNA: TGCGCCAGCAGCTTGAGCGGGGAGCTAACAGATACGCAGTATTTT
CDR3 protein: CASSLSGELTDTQYF

D gene: NA
V gene: TRBV12-5
clone size: few
J gene: TRBJ2-1
CDR3 DNA: TGTGCTAGTGGTCCACAGACAGGAATAGGGCAGTTCTTC
CDR3 protein: CASGPQTGIGQFF

D gene: TRBD2
V gene: TRBV12-5
clone size: NA
J gene: TRBJ2-5
CDR3 DNA: TGTGCTAGTGGTTTGAATATTGCGGGGGGACAAGAGACCCAGTACTTC
CDR3 protein: CASGLNIAGGQETQYF

D gene: NA
V gene: TRBV27
clone size: NA
J gene: TRBJ1-5
CDR3 DNA: TGTGCCAGCAGTTTGGGGGGTTCCCAGCATTTT
CDR3 protein: CASSLGGSQHF

D gene: TRBD1
V gene: TRBV29-1
clone size: NA
J gene: TRBJ2-4
CDR3 DNA: TGCAGCGCCCGATCCGGGACAGGAGGAGGCATTCAGTACTTC
CDR3 protein: CSARSGTGGGIQYF

D gene: NA
V gene: TRBV13
clone size: NA
J gene: TRBJ1-1
CDR3 DNA: TGTGCCAGCAGCTTAGGACAGTCTCGCACTGAAGCTTTCTTT
CDR3 protein: CASSLGQSRTEAFF

D gene: TRBD2
V gene: TRBV7-2
clone size: once
J gene: TRBJ2-1
CDR3 DNA: TGTGCCAGCAGCTTAGATTTGAGCGGGGGGTTGAGTGAGCAGTTCTTC
CDR3 protein: CASSLDLSGGLSEQFF

D gene: TRBD2
V gene: TRBV4-1
clone size: NA
J gene: TRBJ2-1
CDR3 DNA: TGCGCCAGCAGCCATTTGGGACTAGCGGGGGGGCCGGACTACAATGAGCAGTTCTTC
CDR3 protein: CASSHLGLAGGPDYNEQFF

D gene: NA
V gene: TRBV2
clone size: few
J gene: TRBJ1-3
CDR3 DNA: TGTGCCAGCAGTGAGGATGCGCAGGGTGGAAACACCATATATTTT
CDR3 protein: CASSEDAQGGNTIYF

D gene: NA
V gene: TRBV10-1
clone size: few
J gene: TRBJ1-1
CDR3 DNA: TGCGCCGGAAAGAGGGTGGCGAACACTGAAGCTTTCTTT
CDR3 protein: CAGKRVANTEAFF

D gene: TRBD2
V gene: TRBV27
clone size: NA
J gene: TRBJ2-3
CDR3 DNA: TGTGCCAGCAGTATGAGCACTAGCGGGGGGATGGATACGCAGTATTTT
CDR3 protein: CASSMSTSGGMDTQYF

D gene: NA
V gene: TRBV7-6
clone size: NA
J gene: TRBJ1-1
CDR3 DNA: TGTGCCAGCAGCTTAGCGGGGGGGAACACTGAAGCTTTCTTT
CDR3 protein: CASSLAGGNTEAFF

D gene: TRBD1
V gene: TRBV5-1
clone size: NA
J gene: TRBJ2-2
CDR3 DNA: TGCGCCAGCAGTAGGCTAGGACAGGGGCGAAACACCGGGGAGCTGTTTTTT
CDR3 protein: CASSRLGQGRNTGELFF

D gene: TRBD1
V gene: TRBV7-2
clone size: NA
J gene: TRBJ1-1
CDR3 DNA: TGTGCCAGCAGCCCTAGGACAGGGGGCTACACTGAAGCTTTCTTT
CDR3 protein: CASSPRTGGYTEAFF

D gene: NA
V gene: TRBV4-1
clone size: NA
J gene: TRBJ1-2
CDR3 DNA: TGCGCCAGCAGTGCCCGGACTGTAAACTATGGCTACACCTTC
CDR3 protein: CASSARTVNYGYTF

D gene: NA
V gene: TRBV5-4
clone size: NA
J gene: TRBJ2-5
CDR3 DNA: TGTGCCAGCAGCCCCAAAACGCAGCGAGAGACCCAGTACTTC
CDR3 protein: CASSPKTQRETQYF

D gene: NA
V gene: TRBV7-2
clone size: NA
J gene: TRBJ2-2
CDR3 DNA: TGTGCCAGCAGCTTAACGACTCCAGTTTACACGAACACCGGGGAGCTGTTTTTT
CDR3 protein: CASSLTTPVYTNTGELFF

D gene: NA
V gene: TRBV7-2
clone size: NA
J gene: TRBJ2-2
CDR3 DNA: TGTGCCAGCAGCGAATCGGGACACCCGACCGGGGAGCTGTTTTTT
CDR3 protein: CASSESGHPTGELFF

D gene: TRBD2
V gene: TRBV2
clone size: few
J gene: TRBJ2-3
CDR3 DNA: TGTGCCAGCAGTGAGATGGCTAGCGGGGGGGCAGATACGCAGTATTTT
CDR3 protein: CASSEMASGGADTQYF

D gene: NA
V gene: TRBV11-2
clone size: NA
J gene: TRBJ1-1
CDR3 DNA: TGTGCCAGCAGCTTAGTACAGGGTGGGACTGAAGCTTTCTTT
CDR3 protein: CASSLVQGGTEAFF

D gene: TRBD1
V gene: TRBV27
clone size: NA
J gene: TRBJ1-4
CDR3 DNA: TGTGCCAGCAGTTTTAGATCACAGGGGCTAGCAACTAATGAAAAACTGTTTTTT
CDR3 protein: CASSFRSQGLATNEKLFF

D gene: TRBD1
V gene: TRBV5-6
clone size: once
J gene: TRBJ2-3
CDR3 DNA: TGTGCCAGCGACAGGGCCCCAGATACGCAGTATTTT
CDR3 protein: CASDRAPDTQYF

D gene: TRBD1
V gene: TRBV10-3
clone size: few
J gene: TRBJ1-1
CDR3 DNA: TGTGCCATCAGGGACAGGGAAGGAACTGAAGCTTTCTTT
CDR3 protein: CAIRDREGTEAFF

D gene: NA
V gene: TRBV11-2
clone size: NA
J gene: TRBJ1-1
CDR3 DNA: TGTGCCAGCAGCCTACAGGGCAACACTGAAGCTTTCTTT
CDR3 protein: CASSLQGNTEAFF

D gene: NA
V gene: TRBV2
clone size: once
J gene: TRBJ1-1
CDR3 DNA: TGTGCCAGCAGTCCCCAACAGGGAGCAAACACTGAAGCTTTCTTT
CDR3 protein: CASSPQQGANTEAFF

D gene: TRBD1
V gene: TRBV19
clone size: NA
J gene: TRBJ1-5
CDR3 DNA: TGTGCCAGTAGTATATTAGGGACAGGGATTTTTAGCAATCAGCCCCAGCATTTT
CDR3 protein: CASSILGTGIFSNQPQHF

D gene: TRBD1
V gene: TRBV7-8
clone size: NA
J gene: TRBJ1-2
CDR3 DNA: TGTGCCAGCAGCTTCGACCGGGACAGATTTCTTATGAACTATGGCTACACCTTC
CDR3 protein: CASSFDRDRFLMNYGYTF

D gene: TRBD2
V gene: TRBV9
clone size: few
J gene: TRBJ2-3
CDR3 DNA: TGTGCCAGCAGCGTAGCGAGCGGGGGGCACACAGATACGCAGTATTTT
CDR3 protein: CASSVASGGHTDTQYF

D gene: NA
V gene: TRBV7-2
clone size: NA
J gene: TRBJ1-6
CDR3 DNA: TGTGCCAGCAGCTCCGGCCGGGATCACTCACCCCTCCACTTT
CDR3 protein: CASSSGRDHSPLHF

D gene: TRBD1
V gene: TRBV19
clone size: NA
J gene: TRBJ1-1
CDR3 DNA: TGTGCCAGTCTTCAGGACAGGCTGAACACTGAAGCTTTCTTT
CDR3 protein: CASLQDRLNTEAFF

D gene: NA
V gene: TRBV9
clone size: NA
J gene: TRBJ2-5
CDR3 DNA: TGTGCCAGCAGCGCCCGACCAGGGGAGACCCAGTACTTC
CDR3 protein: CASSARPGETQYF

D gene: NA
V gene: TRBV5-1
clone size: NA
J gene: TRBJ1-5
CDR3 DNA: TGCGCCAGCAGCTTCGGACAGAGCTATAGCAATCAGCCCCAGCATTTT
CDR3 protein: CASSFGQSYSNQPQHF

D gene: TRBD2
V gene: TRBV5-4
clone size: few
J gene: TRBJ2-5
CDR3 DNA: TGTGCCAGCAGCTCCGCCAGTGAAGGCGGCGGGGGGACCCAGTACTTC
CDR3 protein: CASSSASEGGGGTQYF

D gene: TRBD2
V gene: TRBV7-2
clone size: NA
J gene: TRBJ2-5
CDR3 DNA: TGTGCCAGCAGCTACCCTCTAGCGGGGGGTGAGACCCAGTACTTC
CDR3 protein: CASSYPLAGGETQYF

D gene: NA
V gene: TRBV4-2
clone size: once
J gene: TRBJ2-5
CDR3 DNA: TGTGCCAGCAGCCAAGACAGGGTGGGAGAGACCCAGTACTTC
CDR3 protein: CASSQDRVGETQYF

D gene: TRBD1
V gene: TRBV29-1
clone size: once
J gene: TRBJ1-2
CDR3 DNA: TGCAGCGTTGAATCGGGACAGTCATATGGCTACACCTTC
CDR3 protein: CSVESGQSYGYTF

D gene: NA
V gene: TRBV11-3
clone size: NA
J gene: TRBJ2-2
CDR3 DNA: TGTGCCAGCAGCTCCCGTTACGGGGAGCTGTTTTTT
CDR3 protein: CASSSRYGELFF

D gene: NA
V gene: TRBV19
clone size: once
J gene: TRBJ1-6
CDR3 DNA: TGTGCCAGTAACCCTACGGGGGTCCGACCCTCACCCCTCCACTTT
CDR3 protein: CASNPTGVRPSPLHF

D gene: NA
V gene: TRBV19
clone size: NA
J gene: TRBJ1-6
CDR3 DNA: TGTGCCAGTAGTATAGACACAGGGTTGGGTTCACCCCTCCACTTT
CDR3 protein: CASSIDTGLGSPLHF

D gene: NA
V gene: TRBV30
clone size: NA
J gene: TRBJ2-1
CDR3 DNA: TGTGCCTGGAGTGGGAACAGGGCACGTGAGCAGTTCTTC
CDR3 protein: CAWSGNRAREQFF